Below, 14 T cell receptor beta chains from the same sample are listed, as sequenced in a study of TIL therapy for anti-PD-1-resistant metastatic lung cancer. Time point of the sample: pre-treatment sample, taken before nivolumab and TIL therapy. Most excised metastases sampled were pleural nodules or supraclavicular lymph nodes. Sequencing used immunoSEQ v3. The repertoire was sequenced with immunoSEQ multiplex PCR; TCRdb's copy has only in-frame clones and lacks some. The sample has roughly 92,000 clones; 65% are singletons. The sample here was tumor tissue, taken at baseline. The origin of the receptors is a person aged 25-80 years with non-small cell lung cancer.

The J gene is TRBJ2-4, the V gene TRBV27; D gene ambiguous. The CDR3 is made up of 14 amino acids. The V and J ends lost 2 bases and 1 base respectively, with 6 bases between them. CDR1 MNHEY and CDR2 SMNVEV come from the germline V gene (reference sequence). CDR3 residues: CASSLSQAKNIQYF. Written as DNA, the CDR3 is TGTGCCAGCAGTTTAAGTCAGGCCAAAAACATTCAGTACTTC.

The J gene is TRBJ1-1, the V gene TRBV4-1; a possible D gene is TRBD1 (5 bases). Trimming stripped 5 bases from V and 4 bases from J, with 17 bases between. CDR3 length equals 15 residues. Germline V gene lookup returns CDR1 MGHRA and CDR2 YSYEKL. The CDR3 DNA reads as TGCGCCAGCAGCTCCCGGGGGGGGTTGGGCACTGAAGCTTTCTTT. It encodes CASSSRGGLGTEAFF.

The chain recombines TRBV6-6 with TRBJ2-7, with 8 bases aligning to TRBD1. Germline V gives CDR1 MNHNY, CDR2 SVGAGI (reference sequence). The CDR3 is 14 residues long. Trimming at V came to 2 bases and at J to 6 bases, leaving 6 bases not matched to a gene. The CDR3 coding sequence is TGTGCCAGCAGTTACGCAGGGGGCTCATCCGAGCAGTACTTC. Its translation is CASSYAGGSSEQYF.

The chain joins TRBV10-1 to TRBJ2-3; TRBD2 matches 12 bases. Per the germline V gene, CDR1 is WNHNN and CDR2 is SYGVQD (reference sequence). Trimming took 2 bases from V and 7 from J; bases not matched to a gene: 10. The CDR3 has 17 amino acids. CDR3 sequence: CASSEEMLTSGRYTQYF. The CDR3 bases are TGCGCCAGCAGTGAGGAGATGCTGACTAGCGGGAGATATACGCAGTATTTT.

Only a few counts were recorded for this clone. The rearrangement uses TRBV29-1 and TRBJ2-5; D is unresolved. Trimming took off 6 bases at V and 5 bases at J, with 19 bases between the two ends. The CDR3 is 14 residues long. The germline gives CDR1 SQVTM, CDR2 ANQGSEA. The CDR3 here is CSVLRDGRSETQYF. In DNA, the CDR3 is TGCAGCGTCCTCCGAGACGGACGGTCGGAGACCCAGTACTTC.

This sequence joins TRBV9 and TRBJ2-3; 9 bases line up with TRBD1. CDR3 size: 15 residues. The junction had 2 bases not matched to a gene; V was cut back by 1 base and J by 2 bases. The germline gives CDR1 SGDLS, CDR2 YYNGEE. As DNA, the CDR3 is TGTGCCAGCAGCGTATACAGGGGGCCCACAGATACGCAGTATTTT. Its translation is CASSVYRGPTDTQYF.

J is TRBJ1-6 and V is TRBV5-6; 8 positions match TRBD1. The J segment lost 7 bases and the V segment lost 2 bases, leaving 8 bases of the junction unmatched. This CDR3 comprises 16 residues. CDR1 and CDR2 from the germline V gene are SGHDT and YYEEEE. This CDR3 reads CASSLRTGRRNSPLHF. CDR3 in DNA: TGTGCCAGCAGCTTACGGACAGGGAGGAGAAATTCACCCCTCCACTTT.

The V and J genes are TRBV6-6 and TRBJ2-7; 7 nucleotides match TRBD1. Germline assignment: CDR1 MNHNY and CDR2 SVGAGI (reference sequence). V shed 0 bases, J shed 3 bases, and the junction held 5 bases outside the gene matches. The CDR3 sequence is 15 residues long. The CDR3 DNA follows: TGTGCCAGCAGTTACTCGTCAGGGGGAGACTACGAGCAGTACTTC. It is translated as CASSYSSGGDYEQYF.

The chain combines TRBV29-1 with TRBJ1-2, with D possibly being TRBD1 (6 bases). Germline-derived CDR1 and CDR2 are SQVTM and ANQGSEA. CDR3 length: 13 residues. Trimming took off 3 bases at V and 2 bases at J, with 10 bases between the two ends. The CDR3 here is CSVDPDSNYGYTF. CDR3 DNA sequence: TGCAGCGTTGACCCGGACAGCAACTATGGCTACACCTTC. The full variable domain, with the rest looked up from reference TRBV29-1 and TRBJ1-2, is SAVISQKPSRDICQRGTSLTIQCQVDSQVTMMFWYRQQPGQSLTLIATANQGSEATYESGFVIDKFPISRPNLTFSTLTVSNMSPEDSSIYLCSVDPDSNYGYTFGSGTRLTVV.

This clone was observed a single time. CDR3 amino acids: CASGLVSSLSSYNEQFF. The CDR3 nucleotides are TGTGCTAGTGGTTTGGTCTCTAGTCTTAGCTCCTACAATGAGCAGTTCTTC. The chain joins TRBV12-5 to TRBJ2-1; D is ambiguous. Germline V gives CDR1 LGHNT, CDR2 FRNRAP. The CDR3 is 17 amino acids. Trimming took off 0 bases at V and 0 bases at J, with 12 bases between the two ends.

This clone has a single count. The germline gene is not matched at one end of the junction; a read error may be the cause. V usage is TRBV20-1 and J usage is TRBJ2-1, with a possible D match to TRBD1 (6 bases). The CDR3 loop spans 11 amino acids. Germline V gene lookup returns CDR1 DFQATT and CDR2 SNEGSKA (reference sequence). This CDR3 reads CSARASQGLIF. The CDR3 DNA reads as TGCAGTGCTAGAGCGTCCCAGGGGTTGATCTTC.

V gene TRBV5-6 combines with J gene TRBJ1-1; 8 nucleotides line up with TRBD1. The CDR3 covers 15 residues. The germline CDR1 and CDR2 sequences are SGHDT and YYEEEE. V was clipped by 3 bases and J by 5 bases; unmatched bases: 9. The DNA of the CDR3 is TGTGCCAGCAGCTGGGCAGGGGGCGAGGTGACTGAAGCTTTCTTT. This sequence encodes CASSWAGGEVTEAFF.

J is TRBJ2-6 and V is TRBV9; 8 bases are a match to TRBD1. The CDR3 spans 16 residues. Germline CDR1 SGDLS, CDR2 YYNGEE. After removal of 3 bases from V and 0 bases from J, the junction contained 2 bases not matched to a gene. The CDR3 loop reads CASSATGGSGANVLTF. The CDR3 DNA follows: TGTGCCAGCAGCGCCACAGGGGGCTCTGGGGCCAACGTCCTGACTTTC.

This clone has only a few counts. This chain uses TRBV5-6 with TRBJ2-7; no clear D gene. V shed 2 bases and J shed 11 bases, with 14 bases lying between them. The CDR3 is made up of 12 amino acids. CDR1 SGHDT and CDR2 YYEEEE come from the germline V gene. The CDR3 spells CASSFTQRAEYF. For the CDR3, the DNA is TGTGCCAGCAGCTTTACCCAGAGAGCCGAGTACTTC.